This note documents a single TCR beta chain sequence. The method was immunoSEQ multiplex PCR; TCRdb's version includes in-frame clones alone and lacks a portion of them. Of 80,000 or so clones listed, roughly 80% were seen once; the top ten hold under 45%. This sample stems from a study of blood T cell repertoires in COVID-19. The specimen was peripheral blood. The receptor was derived from a woman in her sixties or seventies with acute or convalescent COVID-19.

CDR3 sequence (DNA): TGCGCCAGCAGCTTGGCACGAGGCAATGAGCAGTTCTTC. Its protein product is CASSLARGNEQFF. The chain uses TRBV5-1 and TRBJ2-1; D call uncertain. Trimming pared 0 bases from V and 6 bases from J, leaving 7 bases between. From germline, CDR1 is SGHRS and CDR2 YFSETQ. This CDR3 spans 13 amino acids.